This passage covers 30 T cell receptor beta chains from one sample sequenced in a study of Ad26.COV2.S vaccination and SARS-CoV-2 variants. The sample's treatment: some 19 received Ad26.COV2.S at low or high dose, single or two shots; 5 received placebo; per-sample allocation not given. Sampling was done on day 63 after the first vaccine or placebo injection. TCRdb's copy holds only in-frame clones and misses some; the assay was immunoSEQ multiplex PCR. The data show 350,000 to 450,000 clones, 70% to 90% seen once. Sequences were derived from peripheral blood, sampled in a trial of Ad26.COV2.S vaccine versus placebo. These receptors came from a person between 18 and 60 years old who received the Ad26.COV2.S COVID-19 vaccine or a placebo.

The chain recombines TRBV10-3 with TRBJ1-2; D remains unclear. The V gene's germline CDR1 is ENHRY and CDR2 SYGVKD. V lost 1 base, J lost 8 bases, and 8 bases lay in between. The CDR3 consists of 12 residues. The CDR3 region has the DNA TGTGCCATCAGTGAGTTCAATGACGGCTACACCTTC. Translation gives CAISEFNDGYTF.

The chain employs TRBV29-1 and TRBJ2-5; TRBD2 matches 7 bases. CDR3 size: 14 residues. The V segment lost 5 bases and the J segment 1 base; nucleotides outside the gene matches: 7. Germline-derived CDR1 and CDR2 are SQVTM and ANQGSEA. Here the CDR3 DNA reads TGCAGCGTTCTCGTCGCGGGAGTCCAAGAGACCCAGTACTTC. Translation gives CSVLVAGVQETQYF.

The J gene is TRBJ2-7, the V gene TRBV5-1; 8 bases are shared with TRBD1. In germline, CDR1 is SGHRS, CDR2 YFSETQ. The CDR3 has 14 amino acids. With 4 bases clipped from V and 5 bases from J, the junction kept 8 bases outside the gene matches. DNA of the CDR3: TGCGCCAGCAGCCCCGGACAGGGTAGGCACGAGCAGTACTTC. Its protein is CASSPGQGRHEQYF.

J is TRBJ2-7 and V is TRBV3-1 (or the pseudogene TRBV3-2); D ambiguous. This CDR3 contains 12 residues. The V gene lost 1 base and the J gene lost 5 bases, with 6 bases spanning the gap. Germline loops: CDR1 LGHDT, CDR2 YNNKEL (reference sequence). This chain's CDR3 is CASSQVGNEQYF. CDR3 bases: TGTGCCAGCAGCCAAGTAGGTAACGAGCAGTACTTC.

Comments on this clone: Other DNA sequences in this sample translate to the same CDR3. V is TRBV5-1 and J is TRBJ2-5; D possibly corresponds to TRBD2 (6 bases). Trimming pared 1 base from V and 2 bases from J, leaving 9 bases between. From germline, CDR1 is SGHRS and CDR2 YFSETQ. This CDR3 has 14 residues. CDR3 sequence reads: CASSLLAGQETQYF. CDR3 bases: TGCGCCAGCAGCTTGCTGGCGGGGCAAGAGACCCAGTACTTC.

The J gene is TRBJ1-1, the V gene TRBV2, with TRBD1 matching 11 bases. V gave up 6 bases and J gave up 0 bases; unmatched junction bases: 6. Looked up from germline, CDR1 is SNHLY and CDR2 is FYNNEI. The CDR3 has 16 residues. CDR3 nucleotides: TGTGCCAGCAGGGAGGGGACAGGGGGGCTGAACACTGAAGCTTTCTTT. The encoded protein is CASREGTGGLNTEAFF.

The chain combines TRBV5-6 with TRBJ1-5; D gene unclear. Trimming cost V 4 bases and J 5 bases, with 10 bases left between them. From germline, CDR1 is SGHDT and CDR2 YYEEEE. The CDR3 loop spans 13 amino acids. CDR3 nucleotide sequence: TGTGCCAGCAGCCGGGGATATGATCAGCCCCAGCATTTT. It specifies CASSRGYDQPQHF.

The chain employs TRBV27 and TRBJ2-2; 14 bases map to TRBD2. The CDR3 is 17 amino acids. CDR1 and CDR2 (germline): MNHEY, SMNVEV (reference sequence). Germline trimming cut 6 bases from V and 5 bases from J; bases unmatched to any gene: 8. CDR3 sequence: CASRDGLAGGRTGELFF. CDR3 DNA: TGTGCCAGCAGGGACGGACTAGCGGGAGGTAGAACCGGGGAGCTGTTTTTT.

The CDR3 bases are TGTGCCAGCCACCTGCGAGGTGAAGCTTTCTTT. Translation: CASHLRGEAFF. The J gene is TRBJ1-1, the V gene TRBV27; D is ambiguous. Trimming removed 8 bases from V and 7 bases from J, with 11 bases in between. The CDR3 totals 11 residues. Germline V gene lookup returns CDR1 MNHEY and CDR2 SMNVEV (reference sequence).

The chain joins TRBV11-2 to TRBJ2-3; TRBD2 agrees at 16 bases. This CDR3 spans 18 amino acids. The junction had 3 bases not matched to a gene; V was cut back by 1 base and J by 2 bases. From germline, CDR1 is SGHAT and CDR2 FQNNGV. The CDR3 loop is CASSLGGLAGGTTDTQYF. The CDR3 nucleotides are TGTGCCAGCAGCTTAGGGGGACTAGCGGGAGGGACCACAGATACGCAGTATTTT.

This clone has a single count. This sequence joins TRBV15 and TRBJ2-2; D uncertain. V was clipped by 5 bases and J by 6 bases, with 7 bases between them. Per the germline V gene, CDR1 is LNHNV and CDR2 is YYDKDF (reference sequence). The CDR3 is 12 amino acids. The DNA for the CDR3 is TGTGCCACCAGCCTTATTGCCGGGGAGCTGTTTTTT. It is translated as CATSLIAGELFF.

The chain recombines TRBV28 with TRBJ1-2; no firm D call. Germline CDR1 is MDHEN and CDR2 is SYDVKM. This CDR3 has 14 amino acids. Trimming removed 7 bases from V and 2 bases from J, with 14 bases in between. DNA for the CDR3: TGTGCCAGCATTTCTCCCGGGGTCAACTATGGCTACACCTTC. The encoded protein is CASISPGVNYGYTF.

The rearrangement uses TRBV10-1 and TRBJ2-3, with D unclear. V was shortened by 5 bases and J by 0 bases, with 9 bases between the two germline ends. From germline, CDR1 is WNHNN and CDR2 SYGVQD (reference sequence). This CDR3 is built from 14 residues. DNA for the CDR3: TGCGCCAGCAGTCCAAATCCTAGCACAGATACGCAGTATTTT. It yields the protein CASSPNPSTDTQYF.

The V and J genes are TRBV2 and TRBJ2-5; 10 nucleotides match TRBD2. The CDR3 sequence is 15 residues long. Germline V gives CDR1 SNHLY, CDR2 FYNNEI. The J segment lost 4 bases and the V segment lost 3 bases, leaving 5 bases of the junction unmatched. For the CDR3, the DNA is TGTGCCAGCAGTGATGGTAGCGGGAGGAGAGAGACCCAGTACTTC. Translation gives CASSDGSGRRETQYF.

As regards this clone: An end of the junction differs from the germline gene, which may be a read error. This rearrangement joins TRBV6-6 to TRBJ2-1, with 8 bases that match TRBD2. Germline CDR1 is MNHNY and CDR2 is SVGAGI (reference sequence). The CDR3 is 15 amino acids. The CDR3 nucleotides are TGTGCCAGCAATTACGCTGGGGCGGGAGGTGATGAGCAGTTCTTC. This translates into CASNYAGAGGDEQFF.

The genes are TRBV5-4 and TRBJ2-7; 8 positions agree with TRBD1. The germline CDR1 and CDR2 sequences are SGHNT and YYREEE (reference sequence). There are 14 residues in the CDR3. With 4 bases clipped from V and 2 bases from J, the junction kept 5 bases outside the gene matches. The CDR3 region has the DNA TGTGCCAGCAGCATTGACAGGGGACCCTACGAGCAGTACTTC. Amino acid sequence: CASSIDRGPYEQYF.

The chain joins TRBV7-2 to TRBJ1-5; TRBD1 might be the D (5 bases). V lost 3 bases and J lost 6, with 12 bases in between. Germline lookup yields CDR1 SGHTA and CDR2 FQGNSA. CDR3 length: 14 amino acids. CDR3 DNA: TGTGCCAGCAGCTTGGAGGCCAGGGTTCAGCCCCAGCATTTT. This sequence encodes CASSLEARVQPQHF.

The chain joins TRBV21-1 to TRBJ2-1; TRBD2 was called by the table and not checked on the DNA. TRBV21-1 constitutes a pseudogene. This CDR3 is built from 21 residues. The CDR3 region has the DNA TGTGCCAGCAGTATATACCGGGACGGAACTTCTAGCGAGGGCTCCTACAATGAGCAGTTCTTC. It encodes CASSIYRDGTSSEGSYNEQFF.

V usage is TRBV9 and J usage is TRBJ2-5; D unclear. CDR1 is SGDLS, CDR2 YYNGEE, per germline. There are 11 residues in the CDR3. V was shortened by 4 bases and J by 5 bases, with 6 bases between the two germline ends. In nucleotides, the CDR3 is TGTGCCAGCAGCTCGCGGGAGACCCAGTACTTC. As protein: CASSSRETQYF.

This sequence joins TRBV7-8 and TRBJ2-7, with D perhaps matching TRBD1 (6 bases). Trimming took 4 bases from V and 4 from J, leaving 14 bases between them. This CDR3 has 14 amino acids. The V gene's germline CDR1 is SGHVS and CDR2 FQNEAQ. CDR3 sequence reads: CASSSRGEGYEQYF. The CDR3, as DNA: TGTGCCAGCAGCTCCAGGGGAGAGGGATACGAGCAGTACTTC.

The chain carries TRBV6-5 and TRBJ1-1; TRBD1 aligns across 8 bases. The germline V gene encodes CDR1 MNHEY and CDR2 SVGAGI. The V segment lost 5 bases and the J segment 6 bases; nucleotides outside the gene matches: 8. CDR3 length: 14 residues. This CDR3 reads CASSPRQGRAEAFF. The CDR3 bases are TGTGCCAGCAGTCCTCGACAGGGGAGGGCTGAAGCTTTCTTT.

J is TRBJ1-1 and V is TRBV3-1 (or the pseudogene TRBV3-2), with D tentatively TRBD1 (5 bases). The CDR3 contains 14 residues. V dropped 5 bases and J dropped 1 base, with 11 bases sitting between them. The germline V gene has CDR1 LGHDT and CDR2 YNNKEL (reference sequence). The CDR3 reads CASSSGPSNTEAFF. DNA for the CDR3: TGTGCCAGCAGCTCGGGACCCTCGAACACTGAAGCTTTCTTT.

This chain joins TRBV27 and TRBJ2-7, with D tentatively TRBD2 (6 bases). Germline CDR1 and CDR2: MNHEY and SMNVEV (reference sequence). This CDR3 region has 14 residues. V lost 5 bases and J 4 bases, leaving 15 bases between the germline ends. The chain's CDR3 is CASSRTNLAYEQYF. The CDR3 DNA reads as TGTGCCAGCAGTCGGACTAACCTGGCTTACGAGCAGTACTTC.

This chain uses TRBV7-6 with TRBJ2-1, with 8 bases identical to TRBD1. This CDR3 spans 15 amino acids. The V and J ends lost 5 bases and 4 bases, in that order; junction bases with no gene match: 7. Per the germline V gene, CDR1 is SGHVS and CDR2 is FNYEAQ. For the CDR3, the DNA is TGTGCCAGCAGCCTGGACAGGGTTTCATACAATGAGCAGTTCTTC. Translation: CASSLDRVSYNEQFF.

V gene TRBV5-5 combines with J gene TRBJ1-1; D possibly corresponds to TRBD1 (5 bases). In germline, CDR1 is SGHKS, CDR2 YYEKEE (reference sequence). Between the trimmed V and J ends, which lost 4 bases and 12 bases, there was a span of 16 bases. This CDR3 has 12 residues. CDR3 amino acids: CASSHAGTASFF. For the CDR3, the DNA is TGTGCCAGCAGCCATGCCGGGACTGCCTCTTTCTTT.

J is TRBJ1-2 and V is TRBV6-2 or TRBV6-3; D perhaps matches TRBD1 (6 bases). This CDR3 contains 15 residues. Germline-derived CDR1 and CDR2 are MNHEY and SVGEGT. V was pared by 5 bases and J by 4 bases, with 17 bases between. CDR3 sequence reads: CASSTRPGASYGYTF. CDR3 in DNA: TGTGCCAGCAGTACCAGGCCAGGGGCCTCCTATGGCTACACCTTC.

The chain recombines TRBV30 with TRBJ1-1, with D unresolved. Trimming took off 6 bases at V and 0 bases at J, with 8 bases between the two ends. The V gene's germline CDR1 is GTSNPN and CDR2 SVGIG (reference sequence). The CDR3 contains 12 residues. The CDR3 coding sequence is TGTGCCTGCAGGCCCCTGAACACTGAAGCTTTCTTT. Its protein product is CACRPLNTEAFF.

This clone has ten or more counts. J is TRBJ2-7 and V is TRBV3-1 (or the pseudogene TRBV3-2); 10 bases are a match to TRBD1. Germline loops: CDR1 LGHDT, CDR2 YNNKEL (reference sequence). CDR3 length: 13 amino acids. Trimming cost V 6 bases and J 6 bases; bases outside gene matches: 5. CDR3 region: CASRGQGWAEQYF. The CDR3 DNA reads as TGTGCCAGCAGGGGACAGGGGTGGGCCGAGCAGTACTTC.

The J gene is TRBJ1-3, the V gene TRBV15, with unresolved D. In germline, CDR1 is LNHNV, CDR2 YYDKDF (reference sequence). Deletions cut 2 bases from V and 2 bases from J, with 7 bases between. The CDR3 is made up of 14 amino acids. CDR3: CATSRNSAGNTIYF. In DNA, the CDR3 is TGTGCCACCAGCAGAAATTCAGCTGGAAACACCATATATTTT.

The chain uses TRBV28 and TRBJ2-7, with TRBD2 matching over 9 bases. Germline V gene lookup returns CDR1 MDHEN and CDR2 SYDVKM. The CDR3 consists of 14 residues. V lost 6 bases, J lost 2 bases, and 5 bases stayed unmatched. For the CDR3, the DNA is TGTGCCAGCAGCATAGCGGGGGACGCCTACGAGCAGTACTTC. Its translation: CASSIAGDAYEQYF.